This TCR beta chain was observed in a study of blood T cell repertoires in COVID-19. Across the whole study: The analysed material was cDNA or gDNA that came from T cells, B-cell-depleted T cells, or PBMCs.

Assay: immunoSEQ multiplex PCR; the TCRdb copy retains only in-frame clones and omits some. The sample has about 220,000 clones; under 90% are singletons. CDR1 is MNHEY and CDR2 is SVGEGT in the germline V gene. Trimming left V 6 bases short and J 4 bases short, with 16 bases between. The CDR3 is 15 residues long. Specimen: PBMCs or T cells enriched from blood (not recorded which). This clonotype was obtained from a woman aged 55-69 years who had recovered from COVID-19. The J gene is TRBJ2-4, the V gene TRBV6-2 or TRBV6-3; the D gene is possibly TRBD1 (6 bases). CDR3: CASSLTGTLKNIQYF. The CDR3 coding sequence is TGTGCCAGCAGCCTAACCGGGACACTAAAAAACATTCAGTACTTC.